The 14 T cell receptor beta chains given below trace back to one sample, sequenced in a study of response to subunit inactivated influenza vaccine. MiXCR was run by TCRdb on the RT-PCR reads, yielding one entry per CDR3 protein. The sample comprises about 520,000 distinct CDR3 sequences, about a tenth of which are singletons, and approximately 12% rests with the top ten. The sample here was PBMCs from blood, taken about 40 days after vaccination. These receptor sequences come from a man in his fifties or sixties who received an inactivated influenza vaccine.

V gene TRBV4-2 combines with J gene TRBJ1-2, with D hard to call. From germline, CDR1 is LGHNA and CDR2 YNFKEQ. The V end lost 1 base, the J end lost 1 base, and 10 bases lay between the germline ends. This CDR3 is 15 amino acids long. CDR3: CASSQGGGDNYGYTF. CDR3 coding DNA: TGTGCCAGCAGCCAAGGCGGCGGGGATAACTATGGCTACACCTTC.

V is TRBV7-2 and J is TRBJ2-2; 9 nucleotides match TRBD2. CDR1 is SGHTA and CDR2 is FQGNSA in the germline V gene. This CDR3 has 15 residues. J was trimmed by 4 bases and V by 5 bases; bases with no gene match: 5. CDR3 sequence (DNA): TGTGCCAGCAGCCCTGTAGCGGGAGCCACCGGGGAGCTGTTTTTT. It is translated as CASSPVAGATGELFF.

This clonotype has just a few counts. The chain recombines TRBV27 with TRBJ2-7, with 9 nucleotides matching TRBD1. Germline CDR1 and CDR2: MNHEY and SMNVEV (reference sequence). The CDR3 extends over 14 amino acids. The ends lost 6 bases at V and 2 bases at J; junction bases unmatched: 5. This chain's CDR3 is CASSRDRVTYEQYF. DNA for the CDR3: TGTGCCAGCAGCAGGGACAGGGTTACCTACGAGCAGTACTTC.

This clonotype was recorded many times. The rearrangement links TRBV6-5 to TRBJ1-6, with D maybe TRBD1 (5 bases). Germline assignment: CDR1 MNHEY and CDR2 SVGAGI. The CDR3 is made up of 16 amino acids. Trimming removed 2 bases from V and 2 bases from J, with 10 bases in between. The CDR3 region is CASSYEGSAYNSPLHF. The CDR3 DNA sequence: TGTGCCAGCAGTTACGAGGGGAGCGCCTATAATTCACCCCTCCACTTT.

The chain uses TRBV3-1 and TRBJ2-1; 7 positions match TRBD1. V lost 2 bases and J lost 0; bases outside the gene matches: 10. The CDR3 totals 18 residues. In germline, CDR1 is LGHDT, CDR2 YNNKEL (reference sequence). CDR3 region: CASSQPSGWDSSYNEQFF. In nucleotides, the CDR3 is TGTGCCAGCAGCCAACCCTCGGGCTGGGACAGCTCCTACAATGAGCAGTTCTTC.

The chain has TRBV7-2 and TRBJ2-1, with D perhaps TRBD1 or TRBD2 (5 bases each). Germline V gene data show CDR1 as SGHTA and CDR2 as FQGNSA. CDR3 length: 15 amino acids. V dropped 5 bases and J dropped 4 bases, with 15 bases sitting between them. CDR3 sequence: CASSPGAGLYNEQFF. Here the CDR3 DNA reads TGTGCCAGCAGCCCTGGGGCGGGCCTGTACAATGAGCAGTTCTTC. Drawing the rest from reference TRBV7-2 and TRBJ2-1, the complete variable domain is GAGVSQSPSNKVTEKGKDVELRCDPISGHTALYWYRQSLGQGLEFLIYFQGNSAPDKSGLPSDRFSAERTGGSVSTLTIQRTQQEDSAVYLCASSPGAGLYNEQFFGPGTRLTVL.

This clonotype was found a few times. The chain carries TRBV4-3 and TRBJ2-7, with 11 bases lining up with TRBD2. The CDR3 loop spans 15 amino acids. J was trimmed by 2 bases and V by 1 base; bases with no gene match: 1. Germline V gene data show CDR1 as LGHNA and CDR2 as YSLEER. CDR3 in amino acids: CASSQGLAGPYEQYF. CDR3 nucleotide sequence: TGCGCCAGCAGCCAAGGACTAGCGGGACCCTACGAGCAGTACTTC.

V is TRBV6-5 and J is TRBJ2-7; D gene unclear. CDR1 MNHEY and CDR2 SVGAGI come from the germline V gene. This CDR3 comprises 14 residues. Trimming left V 2 bases short and J 2 bases short, with 10 bases between. For the CDR3, the DNA is TGTGCCAGCAGTTACGGCCAGACCCCCTACGAGCAGTACTTC. The encoded protein is CASSYGQTPYEQYF.

This clonotype was observed a handful of times. This chain connects TRBV28 to TRBJ2-3; 7 nucleotides agree with TRBD2. Germline values: CDR1 MDHEN, CDR2 SYDVKM. J gave up 2 bases and V 6 bases, and 8 bases lay outside the gene matches. This CDR3 has 15 residues. CDR3 in amino acids: CASSPEGRVTDTQYF. The CDR3 DNA follows: TGTGCCAGCAGCCCTGAGGGGAGGGTCACAGATACGCAGTATTTT.

A few counts support this clonotype. The chain couples TRBV10-3 to TRBJ2-2; 11 nucleotides match TRBD2. The J segment lost 0 bases and the V segment lost 4 bases, leaving 10 bases of the junction unmatched. CDR1 and CDR2 from the germline V gene are ENHRY and SYGVKD. The CDR3 contains 19 residues. The CDR3 DNA reads as TGTGCCATCAGTGCTCACGGGACTAGCGGAACCCCGAACACCGGGGAGCTGTTTTTT. This encodes CAISAHGTSGTPNTGELFF.

V usage is TRBV12-3 or TRBV12-4 and J usage is TRBJ1-1; D is ambiguous. The CDR3 covers 15 residues. Trimming shortened V by 5 bases and J by 2 bases, and 15 bases separated the two germline ends. CDR3 loop: CASSPAPILNTEAFF. Written as DNA, the CDR3 is TGTGCCAGCAGTCCCGCGCCCATCCTTAACACTGAAGCTTTCTTT.

The chain uses TRBV7-9 and TRBJ1-1; the D gene is possibly TRBD1 (6 bases). Germline V gene sequence: CDR1 SEHNR, CDR2 FQNEAQ (reference sequence). The CDR3 extends over 14 amino acids. Trimming removed 2 bases from V and 10 bases from J, with 17 bases in between. The CDR3 DNA reads as TGTGCCAGCAGCTTAAAAGGGGGGCAGGGGCGAGCTTTCTTT. This encodes CASSLKGGQGRAFF.

This clonotype was observed many times. The chain combines TRBV5-1 with TRBJ2-1; D unclear. This CDR3 has 15 residues. The germline V gene has CDR1 SGHRS and CDR2 YFSETQ. The V gene lost 5 bases and the J gene lost 0 bases, with 12 bases spanning the gap. For the CDR3, the DNA is TGCGCCAGCAGTTCCGGTCAAAGCTCCTACAATGAGCAGTTCTTC. This codes for CASSSGQSSYNEQFF.

The chain couples TRBV7-9 to TRBJ2-7; D possibly corresponds to TRBD2 (5 bases). The V end was cut by 4 bases, the J end by 3 bases, with 13 bases between. The CDR3 consists of 14 residues. Germline CDR1 and CDR2: SEHNR and FQNEAQ (reference sequence). The CDR3 loop is CASSSRRESYEQYF. CDR3 coding DNA: TGTGCCAGCAGCTCTCGCCGGGAAAGCTACGAGCAGTACTTC.